This T cell receptor (beta chain) was recovered during a study of liver allograft versus peripheral blood T cells. Overall study context: Transplanted livers held T cell receptor repertoires, and these were compared with repertoires in recipients' peripheral blood.

General study findings and limits: Liver allograft and peripheral blood T cell receptor repertoires reportedly differed.

This clonotype was found a few times. Its target is unknown. The CDR3 covers 11 residues. Germline V gene sequence: CDR1 MNHEY, CDR2 SVGEGT. V lost 6 bases, J lost 0 bases, and 1 base lay in between. Each CDR3 protein is one row after TCRdb ran MiXCR on the reads. The sample yields 1,600 or so distinct CDR3 sequences, approximately 16% seen once. The rearrangement joins TRBV6-2 or TRBV6-3 to TRBJ2-3; D ambiguous. This TCR was recovered from a human patient who had a liver transplant. Some T cells may be the graft donor's. The CDR3 region has the DNA TGTGCCAGCAGCAGCACAGATACGCAGTATTTT. Translation: CASSSTDTQYF.